Sequencing of this T cell receptor (beta chain) was carried out in a study of CD8+CD57+ T cells in acquired aplastic anemia. The CDR3 loop spans 13 amino acids. Germline V lookup: CDR1 ENHRY, CDR2 SYGVKD. Deletions cut 8 bases from V and 3 bases from J, with 11 bases between. Investigators profiled TCR beta VDJ and CDR3 from genomic DNA template. In TCRdb, the reads were re-called with MiXCR into one record per CDR3 protein. Seen here are about 220,000 distinct CDR3 sequences, 30% to 40% observed once, and the top ten hold about 1.1%. The V call is TRBV10-3, the J call TRBJ1-3; D possibly corresponds to TRBD1 (5 bases). The sample comprised sorted CD4+, CD8+, or CD8+CD57+ T cells (not recorded which) from PBMCs. The source of this sequence is a human donor in good health, serving as a control. The CDR3 DNA follows: TGTGCCATCTCGGAGACAGTTGGAAACACCATATATTTT. It encodes CAISETVGNTIYF.